Listed here is a single TCR beta chain. This sample is part of a study of technical replicates of blood from four donors. The repertoire was sequenced with immunoSEQ multiplex PCR; TCRdb's copy has only in-frame clones and lacks some. The data show fewer than 85,000 clones, 85% to 95% seen once. Sequencing used PBMCs. The TCR was taken from a human donor in good health. Some clones in this sample may be carry-over from other donors' samples.

CDR3 region: CASSVGTSYQETQYF. The CDR3 nucleotides are TGTGCCAGCAGCGTCGGGACTTCGTACCAAGAGACCCAGTACTTC. The J gene is TRBJ2-5, the V gene TRBV9; D might be TRBD2 (6 bases). The CDR3 has 15 residues. Germline CDR1 and CDR2: SGDLS and YYNGEE. Trimming took 2 bases from V and 0 from J, leaving 11 bases between them.